This TCR beta chain was sequenced during a study of CD8 T cells in ankylosing spondylitis. The study, taken as a whole, reports: Disease-linked clones were found to be CD8+ and relatively rare in peripheral blood. It was reported that disease-linked clones were significantly enriched in matched ankylosing spondylitis synovial fluid. One TCR beta motif, made up of several highly homologous variants, appeared characteristic of ankylosing spondylitis blood. Earlier work had already found some motif variants in reactive arthritis synovial fluid and blood.

As regards this clonotype: The target antigen is unknown.

The ends lost 0 bases at V and 5 bases at J; junction bases unmatched: 9. From germline, CDR1 is LNHDA and CDR2 SQIVND (reference sequence). This CDR3 contains 16 residues. Making the TCR beta libraries involved quantitative 5'-RACE with molecular barcodes. MiXCR, applied by TCRdb to the 5' RACE reads, yields one record per CDR3 protein. In the table there are approximately 540,000 distinct CDR3 sequences, roughly 13% of which are singletons. Sequencing input: blood, either unsorted or a sorted T cell fraction (not recorded which). The chain recombines TRBV19 with TRBJ2-7; the match to TRBD1 covers 8 bases. This sequence originates from a male donor with ankylosing spondylitis. The CDR3 sequence is CASSIEFQGAINEQYF. The CDR3 DNA sequence: TGTGCCAGTAGTATAGAGTTTCAGGGGGCCATCAACGAGCAGTACTTC.